A single sample is the source of the 29 T cell receptor beta chains below, sequenced in a study of long-term antiretroviral therapy in people with HIV. At the survey level, the v3.0 immunoSEQ assay was run. The method was immunoSEQ multiplex PCR; TCRdb's version includes in-frame clones alone and lacks a portion of them. The data hold 30,000 to 50,000 clones, with 86% observed a single time. The sequences come from unsorted PBMCs, collected just before starting antiretroviral therapy. The receptors were gathered from a woman between 18 and 30 years old with HIV.

This clone was observed a few times. The chain employs TRBV19 and TRBJ2-1; 9 bases match TRBD2. The CDR3 spans 13 residues. Trimming cost V 6 bases and J 9 bases; bases outside gene matches: 6. Germline CDR1 is LNHDA and CDR2 is SQIVND (reference sequence). The CDR3 DNA follows: TGTGCCAGTAGGCGGACTAGCGCGGGTGAGCAGTTCTTC. Encoded protein: CASRRTSAGEQFF.

The CDR3 here is CASSEVAVARGPIYF. CDR3 coding DNA: TGTGCCAGCAGCGAGGTGGCGGTGGCCCGGGGGCCCATATATTTT. The chain joins TRBV5-6 to TRBJ1-3, with a possible D match to TRBD1 (6 bases). Germline V lookup: CDR1 SGHDT, CDR2 YYEEEE. The V end lost 4 bases, the J end lost 11 bases, and 22 bases lay between the germline ends. The CDR3 length is 15 residues.

V and J are TRBV6-5 and TRBJ2-1; D might be TRBD1 (6 bases). Germline values: CDR1 MNHEY, CDR2 SVGAGI. With 0 bases removed from V and 2 bases from J, the gap between germline ends came to 8 bases. CDR3 length: 15 amino acids. Here the CDR3 DNA reads TGTGCCAGCAGTTACTCGTCAGGGGCCTACAATGAGCAGTTCTTC. Translating it yields CASSYSSGAYNEQFF.

This chain joins TRBV7-2 and TRBJ2-1; 8 nucleotides line up with TRBD1. The V segment lost 5 bases and the J segment 2 bases; nucleotides outside the gene matches: 5. The germline V gene encodes CDR1 SGHTA and CDR2 FQGNSA. The CDR3 contains 15 residues. The DNA for the CDR3 is TGTGCCAGCAGCCTCAGGACAGGGCCCTACAATGAGCAGTTCTTC. Residues: CASSLRTGPYNEQFF.

This rearrangement joins TRBV5-6 to TRBJ1-2; 10 bases are a match to TRBD1. Looked up from germline, CDR1 is SGHDT and CDR2 is YYEEEE. Losses at the gene ends were 3 bases for V and 2 bases for J; bases not matched to a gene: 1. The CDR3 runs to 14 residues. As DNA, the CDR3 is TGTGCCAGCAGCTCGGACAGGGGGAACTATGGCTACACCTTC. Translating gives CASSSDRGNYGYTF.

The V gene is TRBV4-1, the J gene TRBJ2-7; D is possibly TRBD1 or TRBD2 (5 bases each). CDR3 length: 15 residues. From germline, CDR1 is MGHRA and CDR2 YSYEKL. Trimming stripped 0 bases from V and 2 bases from J, with 11 bases between. CDR3 protein: CASSQEEGPPYEQYF. The CDR3 bases are TGCGCCAGCAGCCAAGAAGAGGGACCTCCCTACGAGCAGTACTTC.

The CDR3 is CASSSSWGAYNEQFF. The CDR3 coding sequence is TGTGCCAGCAGTTCTTCTTGGGGTGCCTACAATGAGCAGTTCTTC. The chain recombines TRBV28 with TRBJ2-1; no clear D gene. This CDR3 has 15 residues. Germline V gives CDR1 MDHEN, CDR2 SYDVKM. Trimming shortened V by 4 bases and J by 2 bases, and 12 bases separated the two germline ends. The whole variable domain, filled in from reference TRBV28 and TRBJ2-1, reads DVKVTQSSRYLVKRTGEKVFLECVQDMDHENMFWYRQDPGLGLRLIYFSYDVKMKEKGDIPEGYSVSREKKERFSLILESASTNQTSMYLCASSSSWGAYNEQFFGPGTRLTVL.

The chain is built from TRBV28 and TRBJ2-1; 13 nucleotides match TRBD2. There are 18 residues in the CDR3. The V segment lost 2 bases and the J segment 0 bases; nucleotides outside the gene matches: 4. Germline V gene lookup returns CDR1 MDHEN and CDR2 SYDVKM. For the CDR3, the DNA is TGTGCCAGCAGTTTAGGACTAGCGGGAGCGCTCTCCTACAATGAGCAGTTCTTC. It yields the protein CASSLGLAGALSYNEQFF.

V gene TRBV29-1 combines with J gene TRBJ2-7, with TRBD1 identical over 10 bases. V dropped 8 bases and J dropped 3; count of bases not matched to a gene: 4. Germline V gives CDR1 SQVTM, CDR2 ANQGSEA. The CDR3 runs to 12 residues. The CDR3 sequence: CSYRTGGYEQYF. The CDR3 bases are TGCAGCTATAGGACAGGGGGCTACGAGCAGTACTTC.

CDR3 residues: CASSQGQLNEQFF. Here the CDR3 DNA reads TGTGCCAGCAGCCAGGGACAGCTCAATGAGCAGTTCTTC. The chain employs TRBV27 and TRBJ2-1, with TRBD1 matching 7 bases. The CDR3 consists of 13 residues. Germline CDR1 reads MNHEY; CDR2 reads SMNVEV (reference sequence). Trimming removed 6 bases from V and 6 bases from J; junction bases left unmatched: 5.

The V gene is TRBV2, the J gene TRBJ1-5; a possible D gene is TRBD1 (5 bases). Germline CDR1 SNHLY, CDR2 FYNNEI. The CDR3 runs 13 residues. Trimming removed 5 bases from V and 6 bases from J, with 11 bases in between. The CDR3 reads CASSLQGVQPQHF. For the CDR3, the DNA is TGTGCCAGCAGTCTTCAGGGAGTTCAGCCCCAGCATTTT.

The rearrangement uses TRBV10-3 and TRBJ1-2, with D perhaps matching TRBD1 (5 bases). The CDR3 sequence is 14 residues long. CDR1 ENHRY and CDR2 SYGVKD come from the germline V gene. Trimming took off 6 bases at V and 3 bases at J, with 14 bases between the two ends. In nucleotides, the CDR3 is TGTGCCATCAGACAGGTCTCTGACGACTATGGCTACACCTTC. This sequence encodes CAIRQVSDDYGYTF.

V and J are TRBV5-1 and TRBJ2-7, with a tentative D call TRBD2 (6 bases). This CDR3 region has 18 residues. The V gene lost 4 bases and the J gene lost 6 bases, with 29 bases spanning the gap. Germline loops: CDR1 SGHRS, CDR2 YFSETQ. The CDR3 is CASSPRSSRTGELSEQYF. The CDR3 nucleotides are TGCGCCAGCAGCCCCAGGTCGTCCCGCACGGGGGAATTGAGCGAGCAGTACTTC.

The gene calls are TRBV5-1 and TRBJ1-5; D gene ambiguous. Trimming cost V 3 bases and J 2 bases, with 12 bases left between them. Germline loops: CDR1 SGHRS, CDR2 YFSETQ. CDR3 length: 15 amino acids. The CDR3 loop is CASSYDPEGNQPQHF. For the CDR3, the DNA is TGCGCCAGCAGCTATGACCCCGAGGGCAATCAGCCCCAGCATTTT.

The chain carries TRBV5-4 and TRBJ2-3, with D unclear. The V end lost 6 bases, the J end lost 4 bases, and 21 bases lay between the germline ends. Germline assignment: CDR1 SGHNT and CDR2 YYREEE (reference sequence). The length of the CDR3 is 16 residues. The CDR3 nucleotides are TGTGCCAGCAACGATGAAGGAGAGCCGCCCGCAGATACGCAGTATTTT. Translated: CASNDEGEPPADTQYF.

As regards this clone: This sample also contains other DNA sequences that code for the same CDR3. CDR3: CASSLTLAGNEQFF. The CDR3 DNA reads TGTGCCAGCAGCTTAACCCTAGCGGGGAATGAGCAGTTCTTC. The J gene is TRBJ2-1, the V gene TRBV11-3, with 9 bases fitting TRBD2. In germline, CDR1 is SGHNT, CDR2 YENEEA. The J segment lost 7 bases and the V segment lost 2 bases, leaving 3 bases of the junction unmatched. CDR3 length equals 14 residues.

The gene calls are TRBV9 and TRBJ2-3; TRBD2 matches 8 bases. The J segment lost 0 bases and the V segment lost 1 base, leaving 1 base of the junction unmatched. The CDR3 spans 15 residues. The germline V gene encodes CDR1 SGDLS and CDR2 YYNGEE. CDR3 loop: CASSVREGSTDTQYF. CDR3 DNA sequence: TGTGCCAGCAGCGTACGGGAGGGGAGCACAGATACGCAGTATTTT.

V gene TRBV28 combines with J gene TRBJ2-3; tentatively, D is TRBD1 (5 bases). The CDR3 totals 15 residues. CDR1 MDHEN and CDR2 SYDVKM come from the germline V gene. V was trimmed by 4 bases and J by 3 bases, leaving 14 bases between them. The CDR3 coding sequence is TGTGCCAGCAGTTCTTGGCAGGGAACGACAGATACGCAGTATTTT. Protein sequence: CASSSWQGTTDTQYF.

This chain connects TRBV10-1 to TRBJ2-7; possible D gene TRBD1, 5 bases. The V end was cut by 5 bases, the J end by 3 bases, with 17 bases between. The CDR3 extends over 15 amino acids. Germline CDR1 and CDR2: WNHNN and SYGVQD (reference sequence). CDR3 nucleotides: TGCGCCAGCAGTCCTACAGAGGACACCGGCTACGAGCAGTACTTC. It yields the protein CASSPTEDTGYEQYF.

V usage is TRBV13 and J usage is TRBJ2-1; 7 bases fit TRBD2. CDR1 is PRHDT, CDR2 FYEKMQ, per germline (reference sequence). The trim removed 5 bases at V and 5 bases at J, leaving 12 bases unmatched. The CDR3 runs to 16 residues. CDR3: CASSPIGRERNNEQFF. DNA of the CDR3: TGTGCCAGCAGCCCTATCGGGCGGGAGAGGAACAATGAGCAGTTCTTC.

The CDR3 protein is CASSEIRAGELFF. CDR3 DNA: TGTGCCAGCAGCGAAATTCGCGCCGGGGAGCTGTTTTTT. The chain is built from TRBV5-4 and TRBJ2-2; unclear D gene. From germline, CDR1 is SGHNT and CDR2 YYREEE (reference sequence). V was clipped by 4 bases and J by 6 bases, with 10 bases between them. The CDR3 spans 13 residues.

V and J are TRBV4-2 and TRBJ2-3; 10 bases are a match to TRBD2. The trim removed 0 bases at V and 3 bases at J, leaving 12 bases unmatched. This CDR3 spans 19 amino acids. Germline-derived CDR1 and CDR2 are LGHNA and YNFKEQ. The CDR3 bases are TGTGCCAGCAGCCAAGAGGCCCCCACTAGCGGGATAACAACAGATACGCAGTATTTT. Its translation is CASSQEAPTSGITTDTQYF.

The chain uses TRBV6-6 and TRBJ2-3; D is ambiguous. Trimming took 2 bases from V and 3 from J, leaving 3 bases between them. The CDR3 covers 12 residues. Germline CDR1 reads MNHNY; CDR2 reads SVGAGI (reference sequence). The CDR3 protein is CASSYATDTQYF. In DNA form, the CDR3 reads TGTGCCAGCAGTTACGCGACAGATACGCAGTATTTT.

V gene TRBV15 combines with J gene TRBJ2-3; 13 nucleotides match TRBD2. This CDR3 spans 16 amino acids. The germline V gene encodes CDR1 LNHNV and CDR2 YYDKDF (reference sequence). Trimming at V came to 3 bases and at J to 4 bases, leaving 4 bases not matched to a gene. This CDR3 is CATSRPTSGRADTQYF. CDR3 DNA: TGTGCCACCAGCAGGCCCACTAGCGGGAGGGCAGATACGCAGTATTTT.

In its sample, this clone was seen a few times. The V gene is TRBV6-1, the J gene TRBJ1-5, with D tentatively TRBD1 (6 bases). CDR3 length: 16 amino acids. The germline V and J ends were trimmed by 4 bases and 2 bases, with 15 bases remaining between them. Germline V gives CDR1 MNHNS, CDR2 SASEGT. The CDR3 sequence: CASSASSGAGNQPQHF. CDR3 sequence (DNA): TGTGCCAGCAGTGCAAGTTCAGGGGCAGGCAATCAGCCCCAGCATTTT.

J is TRBJ2-2 and V is TRBV7-2, with no clear D. CDR1 is SGHTA, CDR2 FQGNSA, per germline. The CDR3 runs 17 residues. Trimming removed 5 bases at V and 0 bases at J, with 16 bases between. The CDR3: CASSPRIRWTNTGELFF. In nucleotides, the CDR3 is TGTGCCAGCAGCCCTCGTATAAGATGGACGAACACCGGGGAGCTGTTTTTT.

This clone was picked up a small number of times. The chain recombines TRBV6-4 with TRBJ1-4, with 9 bases lining up with TRBD1. V was pared by 0 bases and J by 7 bases, with 0 bases of the junction left unmatched. Germline V lookup: CDR1 MRHNA, CDR2 SNTAGT. This CDR3 region has 14 residues. The CDR3 loop reads CASSDSTGGEKLFF. The CDR3 coding sequence is TGTGCCAGCAGTGACTCGACAGGGGGTGAAAAACTGTTTTTT.

The chain joins TRBV19 to TRBJ1-1; D is unresolved. The CDR3 extends over 14 amino acids. V gave up 3 bases and J gave up 1 base, with 9 bases separating them. Germline V gene data show CDR1 as LNHDA and CDR2 as SQIVND (reference sequence). The CDR3 sequence is CASSIFGGNTEAFF. The CDR3 DNA is TGTGCCAGTAGTATTTTTGGCGGGAACACTGAAGCTTTCTTT.

The CDR3 DNA is TGTGCCAGCAGCAAGCAAAGCCTTCAACCGGGTGAAGCTTTCTTT. This gives the protein CASSKQSLQPGEAFF. J is TRBJ1-1 and V is TRBV7-2; no reliable D call. The length of the CDR3 is 15 residues. Germline lookup yields CDR1 SGHTA and CDR2 FQGNSA. Trimming shortened V by 5 bases and J by 7 bases, and 20 bases separated the two germline ends.